This T cell receptor (beta chain) was identified during a study of blood T cell repertoires in COVID-19. Overall study context: The United States, Italy and Spain provided the acute and convalescent COVID-19 samples. From T cells, B-cell-depleted T cells, or PBMCs came the material, which was cDNA or gDNA.

Germline CDR1 SGHKS, CDR2 YYEKEE (reference sequence). CDR3 length: 16 residues. Trimming removed 2 bases from V and 2 bases from J; junction bases left unmatched: 6. Data came from immunoSEQ multiplex PCR; TCRdb stores just in-frame clones and leaves some out. The table shows roughly 330,000 clones, with over 75% occurring only once. The sequenced sample was peripheral blood. The TCR was taken from a woman aged 45-60 years with active or convalescent COVID-19. The J gene is TRBJ2-3, the V gene TRBV5-5; 9 bases match TRBD1. For the CDR3, the DNA is TGTGCCAGCAGCTTAGGGACAGGGCCGAACACAGATACGCAGTATTTT. This sequence encodes CASSLGTGPNTDTQYF.